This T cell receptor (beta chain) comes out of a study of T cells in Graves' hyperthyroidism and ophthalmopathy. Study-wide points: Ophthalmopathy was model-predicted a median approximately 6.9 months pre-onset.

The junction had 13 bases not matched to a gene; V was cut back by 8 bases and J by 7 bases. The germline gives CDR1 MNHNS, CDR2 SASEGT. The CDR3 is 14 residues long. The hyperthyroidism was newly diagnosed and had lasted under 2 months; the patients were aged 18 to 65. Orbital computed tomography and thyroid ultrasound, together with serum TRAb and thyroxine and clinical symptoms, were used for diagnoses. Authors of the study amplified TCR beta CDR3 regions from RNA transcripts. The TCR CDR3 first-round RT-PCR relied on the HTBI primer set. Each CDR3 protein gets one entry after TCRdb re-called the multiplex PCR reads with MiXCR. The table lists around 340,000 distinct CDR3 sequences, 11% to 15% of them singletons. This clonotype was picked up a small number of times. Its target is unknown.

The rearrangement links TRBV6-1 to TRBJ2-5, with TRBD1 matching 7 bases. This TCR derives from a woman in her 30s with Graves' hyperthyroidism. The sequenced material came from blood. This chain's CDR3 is CASEEFDRDGTQYF. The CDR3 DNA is TGTGCCAGCGAGGAATTCGACAGGGATGGGACCCAGTACTTC.